This TCR beta chain is from a study of CD8 T cells in Susac syndrome. From blood CD8+ and CD4+ T cells, TCR beta sequences were generated. Through negative isolation, CD4+ and CD8+ T cells were obtained, while TEMRA cells were enriched using FACS. RNA in amounts of about 0.45 to 1 ug was reverse transcribed with random hexamers. It was immunoSEQ multiplex PCR that amplified TCR beta CDR3 across 54 Vbeta and 13 Jbeta. MiXCR, run by TCRdb on the immunoSEQ multiplex PCR reads, gives a single entry per CDR3 protein. Found here are a few hundred thousand distinct CDR3 sequences, 85% to 95% of them singletons; the top ten hold around 0.08%. CDR3 length equals 15 residues. V shed 1 base and J shed 0 bases, with 9 bases lying between them. The germline V gene has CDR1 DFQATT and CDR2 SNEGSKA (reference sequence). Study-level results: That the number of individuals in its TCR sequencing and HLA analysis was relatively small was acknowledged by the study.

Turning to this clonotype: Its antigen is unknown.

Sequenced material: CD4+ T cells from PBMCs. This TCR was sampled from a human donor with multiple sclerosis. The chain is built from TRBV20-1 and TRBJ2-2; D is uncertain. Here the CDR3 DNA reads TGCAGTGCTAGAGCTGGTCGGACGAACACCGGGGAGCTGTTTTTT. The encoded protein is CSARAGRTNTGELFF.